This T cell receptor (beta chain) was recovered during a study of T cells in Graves' hyperthyroidism and ophthalmopathy. Study details: Before treatment of any kind, peripheral blood was taken at initial diagnosis.

The germline CDR1 and CDR2 sequences are DFQATT and SNEGSKA (reference sequence). The CDR3 spans 13 residues. Trimming cost V 6 bases and J 5 bases; bases outside gene matches: 9. Stability of Graves' hyperthyroidism was defined as absent ophthalmopathy progression within 18 months. This clonotype was recorded many times. Its antigen is undetermined. Amplified regions were TCR beta CDR3 sequences from RNA transcripts. HTBI primers were used for first-round RT-PCR of the TCR CDR3. TCRdb used MiXCR to reprocess the multiplex PCR reads, holding one entry per CDR3 protein. The sample shows hundreds of thousands of distinct CDR3 sequences, around 15% of them seen only once. Study-level points and caveats: Model-based prediction identified ophthalmopathy a median around 6.7 months prior to its onset. Separating ophthalmopathy from stable hyperthyroidism was achieved by a 13 V-J model.

Sequencing was performed on blood. The chain carries TRBV20-1 and TRBJ2-5, with TRBD2 matching 7 bases. The TCR was taken from a young woman with Graves' hyperthyroidism. The DNA for the CDR3 is TGCAGTGCGGCTCGTACTAGCGCTGAGACCCAGTACTTC. It codes for CSAARTSAETQYF.